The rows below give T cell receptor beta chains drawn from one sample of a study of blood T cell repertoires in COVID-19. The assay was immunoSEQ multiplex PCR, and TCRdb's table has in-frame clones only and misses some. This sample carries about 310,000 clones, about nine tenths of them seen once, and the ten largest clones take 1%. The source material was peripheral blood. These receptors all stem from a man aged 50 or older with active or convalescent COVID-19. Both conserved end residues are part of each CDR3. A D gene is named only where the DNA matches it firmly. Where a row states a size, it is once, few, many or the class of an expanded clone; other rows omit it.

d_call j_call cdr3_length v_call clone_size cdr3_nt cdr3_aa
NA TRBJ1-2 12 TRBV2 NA TGTGCCAGCAGTGAAGCGGGGAGTGGCTACACCTTC CASSEAGSGYTF
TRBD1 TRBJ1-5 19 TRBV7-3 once TGTGCCAGCAGCCTATACCATGGCAGGGGGCGCAGATCCCATCAGCCCCAGCATTTT CASSLYHGRGRRSHQPQHF
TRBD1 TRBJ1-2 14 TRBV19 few TGTGCCAGTAGTCCCCAACGTGGGACAGGAGGCTACACCTTC CASSPQRGTGGYTF
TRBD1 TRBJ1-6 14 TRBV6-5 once TGTGCCAGCAGTCCCGAGAATAGGGGGCCCCCCACCCACTTT CASSPENRGPPTHF
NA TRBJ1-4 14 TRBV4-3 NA TGCGCCAGCAGCCAAGGGAGTGGGGAGAAAAAACTGTTTTTT CASSQGSGEKKLFF
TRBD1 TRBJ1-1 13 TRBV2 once TGTGCCACTAGACAGGGGGTGAACACTGAAGCTTTCTTT CATRQGVNTEAFF
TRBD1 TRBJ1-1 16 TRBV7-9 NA TGTGCCAGCAGCCTCTTTTCCGGGACAGGGGTTGCTGAAGCTTTCTTT CASSLFSGTGVAEAFF
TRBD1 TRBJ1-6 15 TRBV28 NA TGTGCCAGCAGGTCGGGACAGGGTGATAATTCACCCCTCCACTTT CASRSGQGDNSPLHF
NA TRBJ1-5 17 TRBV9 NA TGTGCCAGCAGCTCAGGGGTGGGGCATGGGAACAATCAGCCCCAGCATTTT CASSSGVGHGNNQPQHF
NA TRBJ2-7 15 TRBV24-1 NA TGTGCCACCAGTGATTTTTCACAGGGAATCTACGAGCAGTACTTC CATSDFSQGIYEQYF
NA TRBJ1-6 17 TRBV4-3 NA TGCGCCAGCAGCCAAGATCTGGCAGGTCCTTATAATTCACCCCTCCACTTT CASSQDLAGPYNSPLHF
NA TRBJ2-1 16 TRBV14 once TGTGCCAGCAGCCAAGGGTCTTTAACAGGGCTGCGCGAGCAGTTCTTC CASSQGSLTGLREQFF
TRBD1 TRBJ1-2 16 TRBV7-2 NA TGTGCCAGCAGCCTAGTGGGACAGGCGATCTCCTATGGCTACACCTTC CASSLVGQAISYGYTF
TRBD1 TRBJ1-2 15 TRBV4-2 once TGTGCCAGCAGCCAAGAAGGACAGGTAAACTATGGCTACACCTTC CASSQEGQVNYGYTF
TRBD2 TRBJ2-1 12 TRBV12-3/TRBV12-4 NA TGTGCCAGCAGTCGAACAGCGGGAGAGCAGTTCTTC CASSRTAGEQFF
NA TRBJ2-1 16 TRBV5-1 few TGCGCCAGCAGCCCGGAGGGAGGGGGCTCCTACAATGAGCAGTTCTTC CASSPEGGGSYNEQFF
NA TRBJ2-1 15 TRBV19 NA TGTGCCAGTAGTATATCCTGGCCCGTATACAATGAGCAGTTCTTC CASSISWPVYNEQFF
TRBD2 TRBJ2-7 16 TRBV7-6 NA TGTGCCAGCAGCTTAGTTGCGGGGGGGGCCCCCTACGAGCAGTACTTC CASSLVAGGAPYEQYF
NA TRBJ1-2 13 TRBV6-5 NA TGTGCCAGCAGCGCGGGACGGGACTATGGCTACACCTTC CASSAGRDYGYTF
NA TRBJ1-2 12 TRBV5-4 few TGTGCCAGCAGCTTCAGGGAAGACGGCTACACCTTC CASSFREDGYTF
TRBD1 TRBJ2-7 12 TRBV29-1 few TGCAGCGTGAGGACAGGGAGTATGGAGCAGTACTTC CSVRTGSMEQYF
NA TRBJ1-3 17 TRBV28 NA TGTGCCAGCAGTTTAGACAGCTTGATGAGCTCTGGAAACACCATATATTTT CASSLDSLMSSGNTIYF
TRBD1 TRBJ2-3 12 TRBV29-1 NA TGCAGCGTTATGACAGGGACAGATACGCAGTATTTT CSVMTGTDTQYF
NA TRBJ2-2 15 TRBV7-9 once TGTGCCAGCAGCCCGGACAGACTGTCTGTCGGGGAGCTGTTTTTT CASSPDRLSVGELFF
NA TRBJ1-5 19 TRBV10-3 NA TGTGCCATCAGTGAGTCTGGGGGCAGGGGATTGCATAGCAATCAGCCCCAGCATTTT CAISESGGRGLHSNQPQHF
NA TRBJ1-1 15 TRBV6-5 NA TGTGCCAGCAGTTACGGGGCAAATGGAGACACTGAAGCTTTCTTT CASSYGANGDTEAFF
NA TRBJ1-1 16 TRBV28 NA TGTGCCAGCAGGCTGACTACAGGGACGATGAACACTGAAGCTTTCTTT CASRLTTGTMNTEAFF
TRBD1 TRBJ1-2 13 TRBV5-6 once TGTGCCAGCAGCCCGGGACAGACCTATGGCTACACCTTC CASSPGQTYGYTF
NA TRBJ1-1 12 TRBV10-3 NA TGTGCCACCCGGGGGGGGCTCACTGAAGCTTTCTTT CATRGGLTEAFF
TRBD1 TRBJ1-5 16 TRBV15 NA TGTGCCACCAGCGGGCGGACAGGGGTCAGCAATCAGCCCCAGCATTTT CATSGRTGVSNQPQHF
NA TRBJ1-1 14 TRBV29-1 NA TGCAGCGGTTCCGTGGGGCCTGAGGTCACTGAAGCTTTCTTT CSGSVGPEVTEAFF
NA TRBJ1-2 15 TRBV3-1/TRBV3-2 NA TGTGCCAGCAGCCAAGATGGGCGGGGGAGCTATGGCTACACCTTC CASSQDGRGSYGYTF
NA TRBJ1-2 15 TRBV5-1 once TGCGCCAGCAGCTTGGGTTGGGCCACTTTCTATGGCTACACCTTC CASSLGWATFYGYTF
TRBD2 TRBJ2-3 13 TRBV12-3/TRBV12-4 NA TGTGCCAGCCGGGGGGGCCTTGGAGATACGCAGTATTTT CASRGGLGDTQYF
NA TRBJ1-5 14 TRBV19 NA TGTGCCAGTAGTTCGGGATTAATGAATCAGCCCCAGCATTTT CASSSGLMNQPQHF
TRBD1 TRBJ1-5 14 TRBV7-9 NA TGTGCCAGCAGCTTAGACAGGGGGGGGCAGCCCCAGCATTTT CASSLDRGGQPQHF
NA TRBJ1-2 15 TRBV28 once TGTGCCAGCAGTCCTGGGGGACTTAGTGGAGGAGGCTACACCTTC CASSPGGLSGGGYTF
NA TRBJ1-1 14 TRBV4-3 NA TGCGCCAGCAGCCAAGAAGTACGTCAGGCTGAAGCTTTCTTT CASSQEVRQAEAFF
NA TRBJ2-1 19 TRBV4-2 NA TGTGCCAGCAGCCAACGCCTCCTCCCATATACTGTCTCCTACAATGAGCAGTTCTTC CASSQRLLPYTVSYNEQFF
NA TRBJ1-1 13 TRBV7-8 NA TGTGCCAGCAGCGTCACCCCGAGGGCCCTGGCTTTCTTT CASSVTPRALAFF
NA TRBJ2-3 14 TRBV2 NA TGTGCCAGCCAAGACTCACCCGACACAGATACGCAGTATTTT CASQDSPDTDTQYF
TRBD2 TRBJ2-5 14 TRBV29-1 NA TGCAGCGTTGCGGCATCGGGAGGGGTGGAGACCCAGTACTTC CSVAASGGVETQYF
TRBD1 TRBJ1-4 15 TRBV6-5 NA TGTGCCAGCAGTTCCCAAGGGGGACAGAATGAAAAACTGTTTTTT CASSSQGGQNEKLFF
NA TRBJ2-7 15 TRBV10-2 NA TGCGCCAGCAGCCTATACGGAGGGGTATCCTACGAGCAGTACTTC CASSLYGGVSYEQYF
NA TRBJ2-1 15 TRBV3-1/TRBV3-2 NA TGTGCCAGCAGCCAAGAGGACAGCCGGAGCTGGGAGCAGTTCTTC CASSQEDSRSWEQFF
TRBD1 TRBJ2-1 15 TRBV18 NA TGTGCCAGCTCGACGGGGACAGGTGTGGGCAATGAGCAGTTCTTC CASSTGTGVGNEQFF
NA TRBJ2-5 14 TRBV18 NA TGTGCCAGCTCACCAACGACGAGCGAAGAGACCCAGTACTTC CASSPTTSEETQYF
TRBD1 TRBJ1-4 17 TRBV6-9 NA TGTGCCACATGGAACAGGGGACCCGCTGCCCTAAATGAAAAACTGTTTTTT CATWNRGPAALNEKLFF
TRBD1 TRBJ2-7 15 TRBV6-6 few TGTGCCAGCAGTTGGACAGGGGGCGCATCCTACGAGCAGTACTTC CASSWTGGASYEQYF
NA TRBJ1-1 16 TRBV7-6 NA TGTGCCAGCAGCTTAGCGGCGACAGGACGTACAACTGAAGCTTTCTTT CASSLAATGRTTEAFF
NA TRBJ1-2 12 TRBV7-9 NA TGTGCCAGCAGATTCAGGGATAGTGGCTACACCTTC CASRFRDSGYTF
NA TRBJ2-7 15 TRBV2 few TGTGCCAGCCAAGCTATGAGCGGGACAAGCGACGAGCAGTACTTC CASQAMSGTSDEQYF
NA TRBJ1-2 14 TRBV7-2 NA TGTGCCAGCAGCCCGCCGATCACGGGCTATGGCTACACCTTC CASSPPITGYGYTF
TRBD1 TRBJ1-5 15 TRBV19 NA TGTGCCAGTAGTGTATTTCAGGGGGCTGGTCAGCCCCAGCATTTT CASSVFQGAGQPQHF
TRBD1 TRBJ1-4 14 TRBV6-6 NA TGTGCCAGCAGGCAGGGGGCTGCTAATGAAAAACTGTTTTTT CASRQGAANEKLFF
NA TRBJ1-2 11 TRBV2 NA TGTGCCATAGGGGGTAACTATGGCTACACCTTC CAIGGNYGYTF
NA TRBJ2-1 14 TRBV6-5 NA TGTGCCAGCAATAACCCGGGCTCCTACAATGAGCAGTTCTTC CASNNPGSYNEQFF
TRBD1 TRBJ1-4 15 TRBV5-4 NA TGTGCCAGCAGCCCCATGACAGGGGATAGTGAAAAACTGTTTTTT CASSPMTGDSEKLFF
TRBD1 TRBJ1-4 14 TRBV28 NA TGTGCCAGCAGTCTAAGACAGGGTGATGAAAAACTGTTTTTT CASSLRQGDEKLFF